One and the same sample provided the 9 T cell receptor beta chains below, sequenced in a study of cytomegalovirus exposure and HLA in healthy donors. Measured with immunoSEQ multiplex PCR; TCRdb has only the in-frame clones, and not every one. The sample has under 200,000 clones, approximately 86% seen once; the top ten hold more than 2%. Sequenced sample: PBMCs. These receptors all come from a woman between 18 and 30 years old in good health and CMV-seronegative.

A remark on this clone: Other DNA sequences within the sample encode an identical CDR3. The chain carries TRBV29-1 and TRBJ2-7; D may be TRBD2 (6 bases). CDR1 SQVTM and CDR2 ANQGSEA come from the germline V gene. This CDR3 comprises 12 residues. Written as DNA, the CDR3 is TGCAGTGCGTGGACTACATCCTACGAGCAGTACTTC. Its translation is CSAWTTSYEQYF.

The genes are TRBV9 and TRBJ2-7; TRBD2 aligns across 12 bases. V trimming: 4 bases; J trimming: 5 bases; junction bases outside the gene matches: 7. In germline, CDR1 is SGDLS, CDR2 YYNGEE. The CDR3 sequence is 15 residues long. CDR3 region: CASSSGLAGLHEQYF. CDR3 coding DNA: TGTGCCAGCAGCTCCGGACTAGCGGGGTTACACGAGCAGTACTTC.

The chain is built from TRBV28 and TRBJ1-1, with 7 bases lining up with TRBD1. V was clipped by 6 bases and J by 12 bases; unmatched bases: 10. The CDR3 consists of 12 residues. The germline CDR1 and CDR2 sequences are MDHEN and SYDVKM. CDR3 sequence (DNA): TGTGCCAGCAGGTCGGGCAGGGGGAGACCTTTCTTT. Protein product: CASRSGRGRPFF. The full variable domain, its missing parts supplied by reference TRBV28 and TRBJ1-1, is DVKVTQSSRYLVKRTGEKVFLECVQDMDHENMFWYRQDPGLGLRLIYFSYDVKMKEKGDIPEGYSVSREKKERFSLILESASTNQTSMYLCASRSGRGRPFFGQGTRLTVV.

The V call is TRBV11-2, the J call TRBJ1-2; perhaps TRBD1 as D (6 bases). Germline V gene lookup returns CDR1 SGHAT and CDR2 FQNNGV. This CDR3 is built from 18 residues. V lost 2 bases and J 8 bases, leaving 27 bases between the germline ends. The CDR3 DNA sequence: TGTGCCAGCAGCTTAAGAGGGCTGTGGCAGGGGTCCCTCTGGGGCTACACCTTC. Its translation is CASSLRGLWQGSLWGYTF.

The rearrangement joins TRBV5-1 to TRBJ1-1; the D is unclear. V gave up 5 bases and J gave up 0 bases, with 8 bases separating them. This CDR3 has 13 residues. Germline CDR1 SGHRS, CDR2 YFSETQ. For the CDR3, the DNA is TGCGCCAGCAGTTTTGGGCTGAACACTGAAGCTTTCTTT. Encoded protein: CASSFGLNTEAFF.

The chain couples TRBV6-6 to TRBJ1-2; tentatively, D is TRBD1 (6 bases). Germline V gives CDR1 MNHNY, CDR2 SVGAGI (reference sequence). The CDR3 runs to 13 residues. Between the trimmed V and J ends, which lost 2 bases and 6 bases, there was a span of 10 bases. CDR3 sequence: CASSYQGLDGYTF. The CDR3, as DNA: TGTGCCAGCAGTTACCAGGGGTTGGATGGCTACACCTTC.

This clone was counted only a few times. The rearrangement joins TRBV7-2 to TRBJ1-1; possible D gene TRBD1, 5 bases. V lost 8 bases and J lost 1, with 14 bases in between. CDR3 length: 14 amino acids. The germline CDR1 and CDR2 sequences are SGHTA and FQGNSA. CDR3 protein: CASGNNQGNTEAFF. CDR3 in DNA: TGTGCCAGCGGCAACAATCAGGGGAACACTGAAGCTTTCTTT.

The CDR3 loop reads CASSPLGTSGASYEQYF. Here the CDR3 DNA reads TGTGCCAGCAGCCCCCTAGGAACTAGCGGGGCCTCCTACGAGCAGTACTTC. This chain connects TRBV21-1 to TRBJ2-7; the table's D gene call, TRBD2, was not cross checked with the DNA. TRBV21-1 is a documented pseudogene. The CDR3 runs 17 residues.

The chain combines TRBV6-1 with TRBJ2-6; 11 bases agree with TRBD1. The length of the CDR3 is 17 residues. CDR1 MNHNS and CDR2 SASEGT come from the germline V gene. Unmatched junction bases numbered 2, after V lost 4 bases and J lost 0 bases. CDR3 protein: CASSGGTGGSGANVLTF. CDR3 nucleotide sequence: TGTGCCAGCAGTGGAGGGACAGGGGGCTCTGGGGCCAACGTCCTGACTTTC.